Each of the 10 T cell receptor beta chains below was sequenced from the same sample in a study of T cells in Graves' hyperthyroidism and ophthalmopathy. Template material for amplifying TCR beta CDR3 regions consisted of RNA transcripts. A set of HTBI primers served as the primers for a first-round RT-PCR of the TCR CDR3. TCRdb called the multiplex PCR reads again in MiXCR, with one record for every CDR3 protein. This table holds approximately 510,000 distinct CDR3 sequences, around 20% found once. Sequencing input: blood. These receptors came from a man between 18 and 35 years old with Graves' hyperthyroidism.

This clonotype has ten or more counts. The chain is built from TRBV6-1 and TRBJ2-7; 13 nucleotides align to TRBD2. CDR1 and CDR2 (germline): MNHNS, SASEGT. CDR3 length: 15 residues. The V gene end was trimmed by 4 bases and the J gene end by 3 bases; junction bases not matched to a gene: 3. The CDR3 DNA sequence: TGTGCCAGCAGTGGCAGACTAGCGGGGGGCTACGAGCAGTACTTC. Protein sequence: CASSGRLAGGYEQYF.

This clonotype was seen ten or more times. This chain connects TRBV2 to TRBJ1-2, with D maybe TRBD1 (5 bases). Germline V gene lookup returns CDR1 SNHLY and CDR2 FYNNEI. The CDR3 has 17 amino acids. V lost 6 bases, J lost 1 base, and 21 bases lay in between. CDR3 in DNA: TGTGCCAGCAGAGACATCGGGACCCAGCTCCTTAACTATGGCTACACCTTC. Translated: CASRDIGTQLLNYGYTF.

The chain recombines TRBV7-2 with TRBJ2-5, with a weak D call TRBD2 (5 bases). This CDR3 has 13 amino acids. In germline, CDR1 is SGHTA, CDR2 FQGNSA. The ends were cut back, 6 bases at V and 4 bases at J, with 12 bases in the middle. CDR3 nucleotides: TGTGCCAGCAGGCGGACGGCGGGAGAGACCCAGTACTTC. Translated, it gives CASRRTAGETQYF.

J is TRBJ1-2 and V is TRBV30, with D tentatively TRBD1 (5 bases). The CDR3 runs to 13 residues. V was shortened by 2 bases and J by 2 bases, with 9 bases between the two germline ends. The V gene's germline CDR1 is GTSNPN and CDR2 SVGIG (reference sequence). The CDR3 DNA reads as TGTGCCTGGAGTCGGACACACAACTATGGCTACACCTTC. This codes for CAWSRTHNYGYTF.

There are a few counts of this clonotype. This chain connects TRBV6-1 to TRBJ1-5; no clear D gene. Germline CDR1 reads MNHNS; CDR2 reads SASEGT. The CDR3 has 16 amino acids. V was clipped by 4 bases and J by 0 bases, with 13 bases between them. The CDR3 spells CASSVSSSYSNQPQHF. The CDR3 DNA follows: TGTGCCAGCAGTGTGAGTTCCTCATATAGCAATCAGCCCCAGCATTTT.

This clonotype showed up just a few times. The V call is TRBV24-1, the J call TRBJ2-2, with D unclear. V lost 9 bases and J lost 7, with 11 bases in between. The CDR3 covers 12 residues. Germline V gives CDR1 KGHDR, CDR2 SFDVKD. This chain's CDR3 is CATRPEGGELFF. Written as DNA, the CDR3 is TGTGCCACCCGCCCGGAAGGCGGGGAGCTGTTTTTT.

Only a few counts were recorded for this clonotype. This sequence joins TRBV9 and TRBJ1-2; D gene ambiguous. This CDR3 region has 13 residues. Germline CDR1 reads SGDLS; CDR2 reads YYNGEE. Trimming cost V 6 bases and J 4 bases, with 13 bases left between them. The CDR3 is CASTPSAFYGYTF. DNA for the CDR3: TGTGCCAGCACCCCATCAGCGTTCTATGGCTACACCTTC.

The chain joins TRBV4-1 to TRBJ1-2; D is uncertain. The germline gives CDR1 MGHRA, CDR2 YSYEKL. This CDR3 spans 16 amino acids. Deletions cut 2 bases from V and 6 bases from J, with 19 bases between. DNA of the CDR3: TGCGCCAGCAGCCAACCCCGTGAGGGTGCTAGGGATGGCTACACCTTC. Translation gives CASSQPREGARDGYTF.

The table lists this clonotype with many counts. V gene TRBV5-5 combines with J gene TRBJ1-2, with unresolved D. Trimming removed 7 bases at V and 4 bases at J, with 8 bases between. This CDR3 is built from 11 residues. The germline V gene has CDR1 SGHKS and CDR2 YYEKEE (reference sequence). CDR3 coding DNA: TGTGCCAGCCTGGGCCTCTATGGCTACACCTTC. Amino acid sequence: CASLGLYGYTF. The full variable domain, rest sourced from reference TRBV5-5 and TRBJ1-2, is DAGVTQSPTHLIKTRGQQVTLRCSPISGHKSVSWYQQVLGQGPQFIFQYYEKEERGRGNFPDRFSARQFPNYSSELNVNALLLGDSALYLCASLGLYGYTFGSGTRLTVV.

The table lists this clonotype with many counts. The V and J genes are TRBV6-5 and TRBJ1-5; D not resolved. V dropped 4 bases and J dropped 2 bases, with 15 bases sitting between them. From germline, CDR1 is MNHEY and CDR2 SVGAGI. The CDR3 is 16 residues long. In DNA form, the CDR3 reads TGTGCCAGCAGTTCAATGACTCCCCGGGGCAATCAGCCCCAGCATTTT. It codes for CASSSMTPRGNQPQHF.